The present entry profiles one TCR beta chain with its context. There is no known antigen for this receptor. No base-level quality is on record; no much larger clone is a single base apart. Explained via the paper, the time point label denotes: baseline before first vaccination. The vaccinee samples were drawn from two UK trials, COV001 and COV002, one of which was a single-blind randomized controlled phase 2/3 trial testing AZD1222 (ChAdOx1 nCoV-19) in healthy adults. For TCRbeta chain sequencing, PBMC samples from trial participants were taken at day 0 and at day 28 after the second dose. Reading from cysteine to phenylalanine, the CDR3 counts 13 amino acids. The only DNA kept is the CDR3, 39 bases in frame from the first base. V sheds 6 bases and J sheds 5 bases, leaving 10 bases between their ends. The CDR1 and CDR2 encoded by the germline V gene are SNHLY and FYNNEI. This sample stems from a study of T cell responses to AZD1222 COVID-19 vaccine (dated by TCRdb to about 2021). Regarding the complete study: AZD1222 recipients given second doses at about 4 weeks or at about 12 weeks were pooled, since spike-specific TCR depth and breadth were not found to differ between the two schedules. Trial participants were enrolled into age subgroups of 18-55, 56-69 and 70-plus years, which contained approximately 150, 30 and 60 TCR-sequenced participants, respectively. A total of 230 to 250 trial participants underwent TCR sequencing, of whom 207 received two doses of AZD1222 and about 26 received two doses of the MenACWY control vaccine. Results the study describes overall, beyond this receptor: CD4 TCRs associated with the vaccine covered the entire spike protein, and the dominant responses were in regions 160-218 and 743-854. The 56-69-year group was small, and its depth increase did not reach significance, likely because of low power. Conclusions about previously exposed vaccinees are limited because only 5 or 6 AZD1222 recipients were SARS-CoV-2 seropositive at baseline. Because no samples from the day 14 peak response were available, repertoires could be characterized only after the peak T cell response. Participants were mostly white British and included more females than males, and it was suggested by the authors that clonal diversity may have been underestimated. Nearly half of unique spike-specific TCRs reportedly recognized epitopes outside regions mutated in the B.1.351 and B.1.1.7 variants. After two AZD1222 doses, both the breadth and the depth of spike-specific TCRs were significantly higher than at day 0 and than in MenACWY recipients.

The CDR3 regions of human TCRbeta chains were subjected to immunosequencing. The source study handled its data this way. Repertoire TCRs were checked for matches against a reference library of SARS-CoV-2-specific TCRs that had been generated using the MIRA antigen-specificity platform. Breadth meant the fraction of unique TCRs that were SARS-CoV-2-associated, whereas depth meant the fraction of total T cells that were SARS-CoV-2-associated. Using the MIRA data, each spike-specific TCR was assigned both to the spike region to which the TCR was reactive and to a CD4 or CD8 class. Log10-transformed breadth and depth values were compared by one-way ANOVA with Sidak's multiple comparisons tests. Entries here come from immuneACCESS through TCRdb and include only in-frame sequences with V and J called. Some clones fail to appear in such tables; in the studies checked, an unresolved V gene covers under half of the shortfall, and the cause of the remainder is unknown. The DNA gave D and trimming, while V, J and clone size come from that table. Present in this sample are about 140,000 clones, approximately 85% of which were seen just once. The top ten constitute 7.5% to 8.5% of the sample.

The sample was peripheral blood, taken on day 0 of AZD1222 vaccination. Recombination connected TRBV2 to TRBJ2-2; 5 matching bases give a weak D call of TRBD1. The TCR was taken from an adult in good health. The CDR3 region reads CASRGQGTGELFF. The nucleotides are TGTGCCAGCAGGGGTCAGGGTACCGGGGAGCTGTTTTTT.